This T cell receptor (beta chain) was obtained from a study of blood T cell repertoires in COVID-19 (TCRdb year 2020). Regarding the research as a whole: Collaborator samples came from the United States, Italy and Spain and covered acute and convalescent phases of COVID-19. The prospective study material was composed of cDNA or gDNA derived from T cells, B-cell-depleted T cells, or PBMCs. The dataset comprised deeply sampled blood TCRbeta repertoires from subjects exposed to, actively infected with, or recovered from COVID-19. The repertoires were made available in a free public database intended to serve as a resource for research on the immune response to SARS-CoV-2. Samples came from the ongoing ImmuneRACE study (first 160 participants) plus 1,254 subjects from 6 global collaborators. Sample metadata almost always included a de-identified subject ID, COVID-19 status, age in years and sex. Where available, HLA class I and class II types were obtained from metadata supplied by the sample provider rather than from assay-based typing.

Concerning this clone: Its antigen is unknown. Qualities for individual bases were not recorded, and no much larger clone is one base off.

Study-wide conclusions, independent of this receptor: The quantity of clinical and demographic metadata differed by source and by participant and was supplied without curation.

The immunoSEQ Assay, a bias-controlled multiplex PCR, was used to amplify TCRbeta CDR3 regions from genomic DNA. Per the original workflow: Within the assay, amplification of reference gene primers was used to estimate how many nucleated cells each sample contained. To quantify the absolute abundance of each unique TCRbeta CDR3 rearrangement, sequence reads were collapsed and filtered. For each sample, productive Simpson clonality was calculated by taking the square root of Simpson's diversity index across productive rearrangements. TCRdb obtained this table from immuneACCESS and retained in-frame rearrangements with V and J assigned. These tables miss some clones; where compared with another copy, unresolved V genes account for less than half of the shortfall, and the remainder is unexplained. The V and J calls and clone size are taken from that table; D and trimming were inferred from the DNA. For this sample the table gives 200,000 to 250,000 clones, of which 80% to 85% were detected only once. Roughly 2.4% of the sample lies in the top ten.

The collaborating institutions used their own protocols to collect whole blood in K2EDTA tubes. For TCRbeta analysis, collaborators shipped samples in one of three forms: frozen whole blood, isolated PBMCs, or DNA extracted from either of those sample types. Sample: peripheral blood. The receptor was derived from an older woman with acute or convalescent COVID-19.

The CDR3 region has the sequence CASSYSIGTGFEKLFF. Read as DNA, the sequence is TGTGCCAGCAGTTACTCGATAGGGACAGGGTTTGAAAAACTGTTTTTT. This chain joins TRBV6-5 to TRBJ1-4, and TRBD1 matches 9 of the central bases. In the germline V gene, CDR1 corresponds to MNHEY and CDR2 to SVGAGI. Clipping removes 0 bases from V and 7 bases from J, with 6 as the unmatched junction base count. Its CDR3 holds 16 amino acids, cysteine through phenylalanine. Only CDR3 DNA is held: 48 bases, read in frame from base 1.